Given below is one T cell receptor (beta chain) in context. Its antigen is as yet unknown. The second PCR ran roughly 7 to 11 cycles with a sample-barcoded 5' primer and J-beta primers. Tagging of each cDNA molecule was performed by a template-switch adaptor with 12 random nucleotides. MiXCR, run by TCRdb on the 5' RACE reads, gives a single entry per CDR3 protein. The sample has about 970,000 distinct CDR3 sequences; approximately 50% are singletons. This CDR3 is built from 13 residues. Between the trimmed V and J ends, which lost 2 bases and 4 bases, there was a span of 7 bases. Germline V lookup: CDR1 MNHEY, CDR2 SVGAGI. The data belong to a study of blood T cells in healthy people across ages. Turning to the study itself: Template switching caught about one barcoded beta molecule for each two T cells. Study-level results: In older individuals, TCR beta diversity per million T cells was lower, falling roughly linearly with age. The percentage of naive T cells correlated strongly with TCR beta diversity.

The specimen was blood. The source is a woman in her sixties or seventies in good health. The V call is TRBV6-5, the J call TRBJ2-3, with no clear D. The CDR3 sequence is CASSYTAADTQYF. CDR3 in DNA: TGTGCCAGCAGTTACACCGCGGCAGATACGCAGTATTTT.